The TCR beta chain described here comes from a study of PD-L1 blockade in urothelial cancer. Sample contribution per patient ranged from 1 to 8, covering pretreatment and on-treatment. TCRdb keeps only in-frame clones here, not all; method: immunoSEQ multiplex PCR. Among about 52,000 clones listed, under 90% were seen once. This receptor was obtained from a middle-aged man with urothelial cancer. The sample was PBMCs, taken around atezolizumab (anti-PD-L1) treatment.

In DNA, the CDR3 is TGTGCCAGCAGCTTCCGACAGGGGCCTAATGAAAAACTGTTTTTT. This sequence encodes CASSFRQGPNEKLFF. The genes are TRBV7-9 and TRBJ1-4, with 8 bases matching TRBD1. The CDR3 extends over 15 amino acids. V lost 3 bases to trimming and J lost 3 bases; unmatched junction nucleotides: 3. The germline V gene has CDR1 SEHNR and CDR2 FQNEAQ (reference sequence).